The 13 T cell receptor beta chains reported below all come from one sample, sequenced in a study of T cells in Graves' hyperthyroidism and ophthalmopathy. Amplified TCR beta CDR3 regions came from RNA transcripts. With the HTBI primer set, the TCR CDR3 went through a first round of RT-PCR. In TCRdb, the multiplex PCR reads were re-called with MiXCR into one record per CDR3 protein. The sample lists about 480,000 distinct CDR3 sequences, approximately 15% occurring once. Sequencing was done on a sample of blood. Receptors were obtained from a woman aged 18-35 years with Graves' hyperthyroidism.

This clonotype was found many times. The CDR3 protein is CASSVAGTGEETQYF. The CDR3 DNA follows: TGTGCCAGCAGCGTAGCCGGGACAGGGGAAGAGACCCAGTACTTC. The chain has TRBV9 and TRBJ2-5; TRBD1 agrees at 10 bases. CDR3 length: 15 residues. CDR1 and CDR2 from the germline V gene are SGDLS and YYNGEE. J lost 3 bases, V lost 0 bases, and 2 bases had no gene match. The complete variable domain, with remaining parts taken from reference TRBV9 and TRBJ2-5, reads DSGVTQTPKHLITATGQRVTLRCSPRSGDLSVYWYQQSLDQGLQFLIQYYNGEERAKGNILERFSAQQFPDLHSELNLSSLELGDSALYFCASSVAGTGEETQYFGPGTRLLVL.

This clonotype has at least ten counts. The chain joins TRBV30 to TRBJ2-2, with D perhaps matching TRBD2 (5 bases). The CDR3 contains 12 residues. Trimming removed 5 bases from V and 7 bases from J, with 11 bases in between. Germline V lookup: CDR1 GTSNPN, CDR2 SVGIG (reference sequence). CDR3 amino acids: CAWDGGGGELFF. The CDR3 DNA follows: TGTGCCTGGGACGGAGGAGGCGGGGAGCTGTTTTTT.

This clonotype occurred many times. This chain joins TRBV2 and TRBJ2-5, with 12 positions matching TRBD2. CDR3 length equals 12 residues. The germline V gene encodes CDR1 SNHLY and CDR2 FYNNEI. The V segment lost 10 bases and the J segment 5 bases; nucleotides outside the gene matches: 2. In DNA, the CDR3 is TGTGCCACCGGGACTAGCGGGGAGACCCAGTACTTC. Translation gives CATGTSGETQYF.

This clonotype was picked up many times. This sequence joins TRBV11-3 and TRBJ2-2; possibly TRBD2 for D (7 bases). Trimming shortened V by 2 bases and J by 0 bases, and 13 bases separated the two germline ends. This CDR3 comprises 17 residues. The V gene's germline CDR1 is SGHNT and CDR2 YENEEA. CDR3 DNA sequence: TGTGCCAGCAGCTTATTTGGAGGGGGGGCGAACACCGGGGAGCTGTTTTTT. As protein: CASSLFGGGANTGELFF.

Ten or more counts support this clonotype. The chain links TRBV6-1 to TRBJ2-7, with 11 bases that match TRBD2. Germline CDR1 reads MNHNS; CDR2 reads SASEGT. V lost 8 bases, J lost 0 bases, and 3 bases stayed unmatched. The CDR3 totals 14 residues. CDR3 bases: TGTGCCAGCGTAACTAGCGGGGGCTCCTACGAGCAGTACTTC. This gives the protein CASVTSGGSYEQYF.

The chain couples TRBV5-1 to TRBJ2-1, with D tentatively TRBD1 or TRBD2 (5 bases each). This CDR3 region has 14 residues. Germline V gene sequence: CDR1 SGHRS, CDR2 YFSETQ. Trimming took 4 bases from V and 5 from J, leaving 13 bases between them. DNA for the CDR3: TGCGCCAGCAGCATACCGGGACCCGACAATGAGCAGTTCTTC. Translation gives CASSIPGPDNEQFF. Variable domain in full (rest from reference TRBV5-1 and TRBJ2-1): KAGVTQTPRYLIKTRGQQVTLSCSPISGHRSVSWYQQTPGQGLQFLFEYFSETQRNKGNFPGRFSGRQFSNSRSEMNVSTLELGDSALYLCASSIPGPDNEQFFGPGTRLTVL.

In this sample, this clonotype turned up many times. This CDR3 reads CATFPYDRSGSEAFF. CDR3 coding DNA: TGTGCCACCTTCCCGTATGACAGGTCTGGGAGTGAAGCTTTCTTT. V and J are TRBV6-1 and TRBJ1-1; TRBD1 might be the D (6 bases). CDR1 and CDR2 (germline): MNHNS, SASEGT. V lost 10 bases to trimming and J lost 7 bases, with 25 bases between them. The CDR3 covers 15 residues.

Many counts were recorded for this clonotype. The chain recombines TRBV10-3 with TRBJ1-1; D might be TRBD1 (5 bases). From germline, CDR1 is ENHRY and CDR2 SYGVKD. The V gene lost 2 bases and the J gene lost 1 base, with 8 bases spanning the gap. CDR3 length: 14 residues. The CDR3 reads CAISEKGKNTEAFF. The CDR3 DNA is TGTGCCATCAGTGAGAAGGGGAAGAACACTGAAGCTTTCTTT.

In this sample, this clonotype turned up many times. This rearrangement joins TRBV11-3 to TRBJ2-3, with D unresolved. CDR3 length: 14 amino acids. V was pared by 5 bases and J by 4 bases, with 13 bases between. CDR1 is SGHNT and CDR2 is YENEEA in the germline V gene. The CDR3: CASSPGSQSDTQYF. CDR3 nucleotides: TGTGCCAGCAGCCCAGGAAGTCAGTCAGATACGCAGTATTTT.

In this sample, this clonotype turned up many times. CDR3 residues: CASSLDRNEQYF. The CDR3 DNA reads as TGTGCCAGCAGCTTAGACCGTAACGAGCAGTACTTC. The chain carries TRBV2 and TRBJ2-7; no definite D call. Looked up from germline, CDR1 is SNHLY and CDR2 is FYNNEI. V dropped 6 bases and J dropped 5 bases, with 11 bases sitting between them. CDR3 length: 12 residues.

The DNA of the CDR3 is TGTGCCAGCAGCGTAGGTGAGAGAGGATACAATGAGCAGTTCTTC. It yields the protein CASSVGERGYNEQFF. The chain is built from TRBV9 and TRBJ2-1; D uncertain. Trimming stripped 0 bases from V and 4 bases from J, with 11 bases between. In germline, CDR1 is SGDLS, CDR2 YYNGEE. The CDR3 loop spans 15 amino acids.

This clonotype has just one count. The chain links TRBV5-5 to TRBJ1-1; D ambiguous. V lost 5 bases to trimming and J lost 1 base, with 12 bases between them. The germline CDR1 and CDR2 sequences are SGHKS and YYEKEE (reference sequence). The CDR3 is made up of 14 amino acids. The chain's CDR3 is CASSPPRSNTEAFF. CDR3 DNA sequence: TGTGCCAGCAGTCCACCGAGGTCGAACACTGAAGCTTTCTTT.

This clonotype was recorded many times. The chain carries TRBV20-1 and TRBJ2-3; a possible D gene is TRBD1 (6 bases). The V gene's germline CDR1 is DFQATT and CDR2 SNEGSKA (reference sequence). The CDR3 length is 14 residues. The V and J ends lost 4 bases and 0 bases respectively, with 11 bases between them. The CDR3 DNA is TGCAGTGCTACCGGGACACCAAGCACAGATACGCAGTATTTT. Translated: CSATGTPSTDTQYF.